The 22 T cell receptor beta chains given below trace back to one sample, sequenced in a study of T cell responses to AZD1222 COVID-19 vaccine (dated by TCRdb to about 2021). The library was prepared using the immunoSEQ multiplex PCR assay. In its TCRdb copy, this immuneACCESS table keeps in-frame sequences only and misses some clones. Where compared with another copy, unresolved V genes explain less than half of these, and the others have no known cause. In this sample the table shows more than 85,000 clones, approximately 86% of which occur a single time. Of the sample, about 5% is held by the ten largest clones. The sample's time point label, in plain terms: baseline before first vaccination. Sequencing was performed on peripheral blood, taken on day 0 of AZD1222 vaccination. These TCRs come from an adult in good health.

The chain has TRBV11-2 and TRBJ1-6; D remains ambiguous. The CDR3 contains 14 residues. V was trimmed by 1 base and J by 8 bases, leaving 9 bases between them. Per the germline V gene, CDR1 is SGHAT and CDR2 is FQNNGV. CDR3 protein: CASSLGVWYSPLHF. DNA for the CDR3: TGTGCCAGCAGCTTAGGAGTATGGTATTCACCCCTCCACTTT.

This chain's CDR3 is CAISGTGNTYEQYF. The CDR3 coding sequence is TGTGCCATCAGCGGGACAGGGAACACCTACGAGCAGTACTTC. The chain employs TRBV10-3 and TRBJ2-7, with 9 nucleotides matching TRBD1. Germline assignment: CDR1 ENHRY and CDR2 SYGVKD. V shed 6 bases and J 2 bases; nucleotides not matched to a gene: 5. The CDR3 extends over 14 amino acids.

The gene calls are TRBV27 and TRBJ2-6; the D is unclear. CDR1 and CDR2 from the germline V gene are MNHEY and SMNVEV (reference sequence). The CDR3 runs to 14 residues. Trimming removed 5 bases at V and 4 bases at J, with 9 bases between. The CDR3 nucleotides are TGTGCCAGCAGTCCCCTTCTCGGGGCCAACGTCCTGACTTTC. Amino acids: CASSPLLGANVLTF. Full variable domain (missing parts from reference TRBV27 and TRBJ2-6): EAQVTQNPRYLITVTGKKLTVTCSQNMNHEYMSWYRQDPGLGLRQIYYSMNVEVTDKGDVPEGYKVSRKEKRNFPLILESPSPNQTSLYFCASSPLLGANVLTFGAGSRLTVL.

The chain links TRBV5-8 to TRBJ2-1, with D uncertain. Per germline, CDR1 SGHTS and CDR2 YDEGEE. The V end lost 0 bases, the J end lost 3 bases, and 10 bases lay between the germline ends. This CDR3 is 15 amino acids long. CDR3 loop: CASSLGQVFYNEQFF. CDR3 coding DNA: TGTGCCAGCAGCTTGGGCCAGGTCTTCTACAATGAGCAGTTCTTC.

The gene calls are TRBV14 and TRBJ2-7; D is ambiguous. The CDR3 has 15 amino acids. CDR1 SGHDN and CDR2 FVKESK come from the germline V gene. V was cut by 2 bases and J by 2 bases, with 13 bases left in between. In DNA form, the CDR3 reads TGTGCCAGCAGCCAACCTAGACTCGGTGCCTACGAGCAGTACTTC. This translates into CASSQPRLGAYEQYF.

The rearrangement uses TRBV7-9 and TRBJ2-5; 9 bases agree with TRBD1. V gave up 2 bases and J gave up 2 bases; unmatched junction bases: 6. This CDR3 is 16 amino acids long. The germline V gene encodes CDR1 SEHNR and CDR2 FQNEAQ (reference sequence). The DNA for the CDR3 is TGTGCCAGCAGCTTACCCCAGACAGGGGGGCAAGAGACCCAGTACTTC. Translating gives CASSLPQTGGQETQYF.

The gene calls are TRBV28 and TRBJ2-1; 9 bases are a match to TRBD2. V trimming: 6 bases; J trimming: 3 bases; junction bases outside the gene matches: 6. Germline V gives CDR1 MDHEN, CDR2 SYDVKM. This CDR3 has 15 amino acids. The CDR3 region has the DNA TGTGCCAGCAGCCCGACTAGCGGCGTCTACAATGAGCAGTTCTTC. The encoded protein is CASSPTSGVYNEQFF.

The chain has TRBV23-1 and TRBJ2-7; no clear D. TRBV23-1 is classed as an ORF, of uncertain function. This CDR3 has 14 amino acids. Trimming shortened V by 6 bases and J by 3 bases, and 15 bases separated the two germline ends. The CDR3 loop reads CASSPTLWVYEQYF. CDR3 sequence (DNA): TGCGCCAGCAGCCCCACCCTTTGGGTCTACGAGCAGTACTTC.

The rearrangement uses TRBV30 and TRBJ1-5; D might be TRBD1 (6 bases). The germline gives CDR1 GTSNPN, CDR2 SVGIG (reference sequence). The CDR3 runs 12 residues. The V and J ends lost 5 bases and 5 bases respectively, with 10 bases between them. Here the CDR3 DNA reads TGTGCCTGGGGGCAGGGGTATCAGCCCCAGCATTTT. Residues: CAWGQGYQPQHF. The variable domain in full, completed from reference TRBV30 and TRBJ1-5, reads SQTIHQWPATLVQPVGSPLSLECTVEGTSNPNLYWYRQAAGRGLQLLFYSVGIGQISSEVPQNLSASRPQDRQFILSSKKLLLSDSGFYLCAWGQGYQPQHFGDGTRLSIL.

This chain links TRBV3-1 (or the pseudogene TRBV3-2) with TRBJ2-2, with 9 positions matching TRBD2. Germline V gene lookup returns CDR1 LGHDT and CDR2 YNNKEL (reference sequence). CDR3 length equals 17 residues. V was clipped by 1 base and J by 5 bases; unmatched bases: 8. The DNA for the CDR3 is TGTGCCAGCAGCCAAGCTGGGCTAGCGGGGTGGACCGGGGAGCTGTTTTTT. Translated: CASSQAGLAGWTGELFF.

This clone was detected only once. This rearrangement joins TRBV28 to TRBJ2-5; D call uncertain. Trimming removed 6 bases from V and 6 bases from J, with 14 bases in between. This CDR3 spans 13 amino acids. Germline V CDR1 and CDR2: MDHEN, SYDVKM. CDR3 amino acids: CASRPSQQKTQYF. The CDR3, as DNA: TGTGCCAGCAGGCCCTCCCAACAGAAGACCCAGTACTTC. The complete variable domain, with remaining parts taken from reference TRBV28 and TRBJ2-5, reads DVKVTQSSRYLVKRTGEKVFLECVQDMDHENMFWYRQDPGLGLRLIYFSYDVKMKEKGDIPEGYSVSREKKERFSLILESASTNQTSMYLCASRPSQQKTQYFGPGTRLLVL.

This chain links TRBV5-1 with TRBJ1-1; D possibly corresponds to TRBD1 (6 bases). This CDR3 region has 16 residues. Germline V gives CDR1 SGHRS, CDR2 YFSETQ. Trimming cost V 0 bases and J 3 bases, with 15 bases left between them. CDR3 bases: TGCGCCAGCAGCTTGGCGGGGGGCAGTGGTTACACTGAAGCTTTCTTT. Translated, it gives CASSLAGGSGYTEAFF.

The chain links TRBV28 to TRBJ2-2; D may be TRBD1 or TRBD2 (7 bases each). Trimming took 2 bases from V and 1 from J, leaving 14 bases between them. This CDR3 has 17 residues. Germline CDR1 reads MDHEN; CDR2 reads SYDVKM. The CDR3 loop is CASSLRGRGGNTGELFF. In nucleotides, the CDR3 is TGTGCCAGCAGTTTAAGGGGGCGCGGGGGGAACACCGGGGAGCTGTTTTTT.

The chain links TRBV6-2 or TRBV6-3 to TRBJ2-7; a possible D gene is TRBD1 (5 bases). Per germline, CDR1 MNHEY and CDR2 SVGEGT. The V end was cut by 5 bases, the J end by 6 bases, with 11 bases between. The CDR3 is made up of 12 amino acids. CDR3 sequence: CASSLTTGEQYF. DNA for the CDR3: TGTGCCAGCAGTCTAACCACAGGCGAGCAGTACTTC.

The chain is built from TRBV5-6 and TRBJ1-6; no clear D gene. The CDR3 sequence is 13 residues long. Germline assignment: CDR1 SGHDT and CDR2 YYEEEE. Trimming stripped 6 bases from V and 14 bases from J, with 18 bases between. The CDR3 sequence is CASTNPATQTLHF. DNA of the CDR3: TGTGCCAGCACCAATCCGGCCACTCAGACCCTCCACTTT.

V usage is TRBV7-2 and J usage is TRBJ1-1; D perhaps matches TRBD1 (5 bases). Germline V gives CDR1 SGHTA, CDR2 FQGNSA. V was trimmed by 8 bases and J by 3 bases, leaving 13 bases between them. This CDR3 region has 13 residues. The CDR3 is CASGGRGDTEAFF. For the CDR3, the DNA is TGTGCCAGCGGAGGGCGAGGGGACACTGAAGCTTTCTTT.

CDR3 sequence: CASSQTAVSQPQHF. For the CDR3, the DNA is TGTGCCAGCTCACAAACTGCGGTCTCTCAGCCCCAGCATTTT. This rearrangement joins TRBV18 to TRBJ1-5; D remains ambiguous. Per germline, CDR1 KGHSH and CDR2 LQKENI. The ends were cut back, 4 bases at V and 6 bases at J, with 13 bases in the middle. CDR3 length: 14 amino acids.

This sequence joins TRBV30 and TRBJ1-2, with D maybe TRBD1 (6 bases). The germline V gene encodes CDR1 GTSNPN and CDR2 SVGIG (reference sequence). The CDR3 consists of 13 residues. V was clipped by 2 bases and J by 2 bases, with 9 bases between them. CDR3 in DNA: TGTGCCTGGAGTTTGGGGGCGAACTATGGCTACACCTTC. Translated: CAWSLGANYGYTF.

Regarding this clone: The same CDR3 can be traced to other DNA sequences in this sample. In DNA, the CDR3 is TGTGCCTGGAGCTTCTTGGCTGAAGCTTTCTTT. Protein product: CAWSFLAEAFF. J is TRBJ1-1 and V is TRBV30, with D unresolved. CDR1 and CDR2 (germline): GTSNPN, SVGIG (reference sequence). The V and J ends lost 3 bases and 6 bases respectively, with 8 bases between them. This CDR3 has 11 residues. The whole variable domain, remainder taken from reference TRBV30 and TRBJ1-1, is SQTIHQWPATLVQPVGSPLSLECTVEGTSNPNLYWYRQAAGRGLQLLFYSVGIGQISSEVPQNLSASRPQDRQFILSSKKLLLSDSGFYLCAWSFLAEAFFGQGTRLTVV.

J is TRBJ1-1 and V is TRBV10-3, with 7 bases aligning to TRBD1. There are 13 residues in the CDR3. Germline V gene data show CDR1 as ENHRY and CDR2 as SYGVKD. J was trimmed by 3 bases and V by 10 bases; bases with no gene match: 8. Written as DNA, the CDR3 is TGTGCCACCAAAACAGGGGCGGACACTGAAGCTTTCTTT. Protein sequence: CATKTGADTEAFF.

This rearrangement joins TRBV18 to TRBJ2-5; 9 bases are shared with TRBD1. CDR3 length equals 15 residues. The germline CDR1 and CDR2 sequences are KGHSH and LQKENI. Trimming took 0 bases from V and 5 from J; bases not matched to a gene: 4. This CDR3 is CASSPPGQGGETQYF. The CDR3 region has the DNA TGTGCCAGCTCACCACCGGGACAGGGAGGGGAGACCCAGTACTTC. Looking up the rest from reference TRBV18 and TRBJ2-5 gives the full variable domain: NAGVMQNPRHLVRRRGQEARLRCSPMKGHSHVYWYRQLPEEGLKFMVYLQKENIIDESGMPKERFSAEFPKEGPSILRIQQVVRGDSAAYFCASSPPGQGGETQYFGPGTRLLVL.

This clone appeared once. The V call is TRBV4-1, the J call TRBJ1-1, with D uncertain. Trimming removed 3 bases at V and 0 bases at J, with 23 bases between. CDR3 size: 19 residues. Germline V gene sequence: CDR1 MGHRA, CDR2 YSYEKL. CDR3 bases: TGCGCCAGCAGCCAGGGTGGCCTGGAGTCCTACCTTATGAACACTGAAGCTTTCTTT. This encodes CASSQGGLESYLMNTEAFF.